This T cell receptor beta chain is drawn from a study of T cells in Graves' hyperthyroidism and ophthalmopathy. Study outcomes and limitations: A model of 13 V-J features distinguished ophthalmopathy from stable hyperthyroidism. The blood repertoire included most of the expanded thyroid clonotypes above 0.001.

A word on this clonotype: The antigen is not known.

Trimming stripped 4 bases from V and 12 bases from J, with 21 bases between. This CDR3 region has 14 residues. CDR1 is MNHEY, CDR2 SMNVEV, per germline (reference sequence). Diagnoses used clinical symptoms, serum thyroxine and TRAb, thyroid ultrasound and orbital computed tomography. Amplification yielded TCR beta CDR3 regions, with RNA transcripts as the source. HTBI primers were employed in a first-round RT-PCR of the TCR CDR3. TCRdb reanalysed the multiplex PCR reads using MiXCR and keeps one entry per CDR3 protein. Among nearly 600,000 distinct CDR3 sequences listed, approximately 14% were seen once.

The TCR sequence derives from a young woman with Graves' ophthalmopathy. Sequenced: blood. The chain combines TRBV27 with TRBJ2-5, with D perhaps matching TRBD1 (6 bases). The CDR3 here is CASSSNNRAGGEYF. CDR3 DNA: TGTGCCAGCAGTTCAAATAACAGGGCTGGGGGTGAGTACTTC.